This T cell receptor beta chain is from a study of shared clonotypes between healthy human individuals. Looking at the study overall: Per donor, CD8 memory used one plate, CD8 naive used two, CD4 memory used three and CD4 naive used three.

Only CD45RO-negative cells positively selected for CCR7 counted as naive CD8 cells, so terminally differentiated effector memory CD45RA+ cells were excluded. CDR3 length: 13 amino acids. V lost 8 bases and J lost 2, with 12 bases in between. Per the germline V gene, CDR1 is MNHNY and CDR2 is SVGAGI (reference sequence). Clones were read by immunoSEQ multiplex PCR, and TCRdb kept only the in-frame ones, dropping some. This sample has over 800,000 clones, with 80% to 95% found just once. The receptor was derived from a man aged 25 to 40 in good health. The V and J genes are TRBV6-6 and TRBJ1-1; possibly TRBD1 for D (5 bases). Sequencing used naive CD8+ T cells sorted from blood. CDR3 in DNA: TGTGCCAGCCAAAGGGGCGTAAACACTGAAGCTTTCTTT. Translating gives CASQRGVNTEAFF.